These 22 T cell receptor beta chains share one sample of origin, sequenced in a study of cytomegalovirus exposure and HLA in healthy donors. Primers for the PCR totalled 60 Vbeta and 13 Jbeta. This table comes from immunoSEQ multiplex PCR, and its TCRdb copy is limited to in-frame clones, with some not included. The sample yields 200,000 or so clones, 75% to 80% seen once. Specimen: PBMCs. Every receptor here comes from a man aged 18 to 35 in good health and CMV-seronegative.

This chain uses TRBV9 with TRBJ2-3; a weak D match, TRBD2 (5 bases). Germline loops: CDR1 SGDLS, CDR2 YYNGEE. The CDR3 is made up of 16 amino acids. V lost 4 bases and J lost 2, with 17 bases in between. The CDR3 nucleotides read TGTGCCAGCAGCCCCGCGACTACACGAAACACAGATACGCAGTATTTT. Its protein product is CASSPATTRNTDTQYF.

V gene TRBV29-1 combines with J gene TRBJ2-7; D possibly corresponds to TRBD2 (7 bases). This CDR3 is built from 13 residues. CDR1 is SQVTM and CDR2 is ANQGSEA in the germline V gene. With 7 bases removed from V and 0 bases from J, the gap between germline ends came to 13 bases. This CDR3 is CSAVGGGSYEQYF. As DNA, the CDR3 is TGCAGCGCGGTAGGGGGGGGCTCCTACGAGCAGTACTTC.

The table lists this clone with a few counts. This sequence joins TRBV4-2 and TRBJ2-1, with D perhaps matching TRBD2 (6 bases). This CDR3 is 14 amino acids long. Per germline, CDR1 LGHNA and CDR2 YNFKEQ. Trimming shortened V by 1 base and J by 8 bases, and 12 bases separated the two germline ends. In DNA, the CDR3 is TGTGCCAGCAGCCAAGGCGGGGTTAGCGATGAGCAGTTCTTC. Translating it yields CASSQGGVSDEQFF.

There are a few counts of this clone. The chain combines TRBV4-3 with TRBJ2-7, with 10 positions matching TRBD2. Germline loops: CDR1 LGHNA, CDR2 YSLEER. After removal of 1 base from V and 3 bases from J, the junction contained 6 bases not matched to a gene. The CDR3 has 16 residues. The CDR3 DNA is TGCGCCAGCAGCCAAGGTATCGCTAGCGGGGGCTACGAGCAGTACTTC. Protein sequence: CASSQGIASGGYEQYF.

The chain joins TRBV7-2 to TRBJ2-2; maybe TRBD2 (5 bases). The CDR3 has 15 amino acids. Germline V gene sequence: CDR1 SGHTA, CDR2 FQGNSA. V gave up 5 bases and J gave up 1 base, with 11 bases separating them. This CDR3 reads CASSPLARNTGELFF. CDR3 DNA: TGTGCCAGCAGCCCTTTAGCGCGGAACACCGGGGAGCTGTTTTTT.

The chain links TRBV2 to TRBJ1-1; D perhaps matches TRBD1 (6 bases). Trimming cost V 2 bases and J 4 bases, with 14 bases left between them. The V gene's germline CDR1 is SNHLY and CDR2 FYNNEI. The CDR3 sequence is 15 residues long. CDR3 DNA: TGTGCCAGCAGTGAAAGGGGGGCGGGGGGCACTGAAGCTTTCTTT. Protein sequence: CASSERGAGGTEAFF.

Remarks on this clone: The same CDR3 is also encoded by other DNA sequences in this sample. J is TRBJ1-1 and V is TRBV5-1; 7 positions match TRBD1. V was pared by 4 bases and J by 3 bases, with 3 bases of the junction left unmatched. The CDR3 contains 13 residues. Germline CDR1 SGHRS, CDR2 YFSETQ. The CDR3 reads CASSLDRDTEAFF. In nucleotides, the CDR3 is TGCGCCAGCAGCCTCGACAGGGACACTGAAGCTTTCTTT.

The CDR3 loop reads CASLSAGGSQETQYF. DNA of the CDR3: TGTGCCAGCCTTAGCGCGGGAGGAAGCCAAGAGACCCAGTACTTC. This chain uses TRBV2 with TRBJ2-5, with 8 bases identical to TRBD2. The CDR3 runs to 15 residues. Germline CDR1 and CDR2: SNHLY and FYNNEI. V shed 8 bases, J shed 1 base, and the junction held 9 bases outside the gene matches.

The V call is TRBV7-2, the J call TRBJ2-7; 14 bases fit TRBD2. Germline CDR1 and CDR2: SGHTA and FQGNSA. The CDR3 spans 16 residues. V lost 5 bases and J lost 6; bases outside the gene matches: 9. The CDR3 nucleotides are TGTGCCAGCAGCCTGCGATCCGGGACTAGCGGGGGCGAGCAGTACTTC. Protein sequence: CASSLRSGTSGGEQYF.

The chain joins TRBV6-6 to TRBJ2-5; D possibly corresponds to TRBD2 (5 bases). V shed 6 bases and J shed 3 bases, with 11 bases lying between them. Looked up from germline, CDR1 is MNHNY and CDR2 is SVGAGI (reference sequence). The CDR3 has 13 amino acids. The chain's CDR3 is CASRYMGEETQYF. The DNA for the CDR3 is TGTGCCAGCAGATATATGGGAGAAGAGACCCAGTACTTC.

This clone was seen a handful of times. The chain's CDR3 is CSVPGGHIMYPEAFF. The DNA for the CDR3 is TGCAGCGTTCCAGGGGGTCATATCATGTACCCTGAAGCTTTCTTT. J is TRBJ1-1 and V is TRBV29-1; 7 bases fit TRBD1. V lost 5 bases and J lost 6; bases outside the gene matches: 15. Germline loops: CDR1 SQVTM, CDR2 ANQGSEA. The CDR3 runs to 15 residues. Drawing the rest from reference TRBV29-1 and TRBJ1-1, the complete variable domain is SAVISQKPSRDICQRGTSLTIQCQVDSQVTMMFWYRQQPGQSLTLIATANQGSEATYESGFVIDKFPISRPNLTFSTLTVSNMSPEDSSIYLCSVPGGHIMYPEAFFGQGTRLTVV.

V usage is TRBV7-3 and J usage is TRBJ2-7; 8 positions match TRBD1. Germline CDR1 reads SGHTA; CDR2 reads FQGTGA. This CDR3 is 15 amino acids long. V shed 5 bases and J 6 bases; nucleotides not matched to a gene: 12. The chain's CDR3 is CASSRDRGYASEQYF. In nucleotides, the CDR3 is TGTGCCAGCAGCCGCGACAGGGGCTACGCGTCCGAGCAGTACTTC. Filled out from reference TRBV7-3 and TRBJ2-7, the complete variable domain reads GAGVSQTPSNKVTEKGKYVELRCDPISGHTALYWYRQSLGQGPEFLIYFQGTGAADDSGLPNDRFFAVRPEGSVSTLKIQRTERGDSAVYLCASSRDRGYASEQYFGPGTRLTVT.

The V gene is TRBV7-2, the J gene TRBJ2-5; 12 bases agree with TRBD2. The CDR3 is 15 residues long. CDR1 is SGHTA and CDR2 is FQGNSA in the germline V gene. The junction had 4 bases not matched to a gene; V was cut back by 5 bases and J by 3 bases. CDR3 protein: CASSRTSGVEETQYF. The CDR3 region has the DNA TGTGCCAGCAGCCGGACTAGCGGGGTGGAAGAGACCCAGTACTTC.

J is TRBJ1-2 and V is TRBV5-1; 8 bases align to TRBD1. The junction had 12 bases not matched to a gene; V was cut back by 1 base and J by 7 bases. The CDR3 covers 16 residues. Germline loops: CDR1 SGHRS, CDR2 YFSETQ. CDR3: CASSLSIGQGGVGYTF. The DNA for the CDR3 is TGCGCCAGCAGCTTGTCCATTGGACAGGGAGGTGTTGGCTACACCTTC.

The rearrangement uses TRBV7-8 and TRBJ2-7, with a tentative D call TRBD1 (6 bases). V lost 3 bases and J lost 4, with 13 bases in between. The CDR3 runs 14 residues. Germline CDR1 SGHVS, CDR2 FQNEAQ. The CDR3 sequence: CASSFGTRPYEQYF. The DNA for the CDR3 is TGTGCCAGCAGCTTCGGGACAAGACCTTACGAGCAGTACTTC.

The rearrangement joins TRBV10-3 to TRBJ1-5; D uncertain. This CDR3 is built from 13 residues. The V end lost 8 bases, the J end lost 1 base, and 9 bases lay between the germline ends. Germline CDR1 and CDR2: ENHRY and SYGVKD. This chain's CDR3 is CAIWAGSNQPQHF. The DNA for the CDR3 is TGTGCCATCTGGGCAGGCAGCAATCAGCCCCAGCATTTT.

The chain employs TRBV28 and TRBJ1-3; D perhaps matches TRBD1 (5 bases). The V end lost 5 bases, the J end lost 0 bases, and 11 bases lay between the germline ends. The germline V gene has CDR1 MDHEN and CDR2 SYDVKM. The CDR3 contains 15 residues. This CDR3 is CASSPGFSSGNTIYF. In DNA form, the CDR3 reads TGTGCCAGCAGTCCAGGGTTTTCCTCTGGAAACACCATATATTTT.

The chain has TRBV12-5 and TRBJ2-1; TRBD1 aligns across 9 bases. The CDR3 is 14 amino acids. Germline V CDR1 and CDR2: LGHNT, FRNRAP. The V segment lost 5 bases and the J segment 6 bases; nucleotides outside the gene matches: 5. CDR3 DNA sequence: TGTGCTAGTGGTATACAGGGGGCGGTCAATGAGCAGTTCTTC. This encodes CASGIQGAVNEQFF.

The rearrangement uses TRBV5-4 and TRBJ2-5, with 8 bases that match TRBD1. The V gene end was trimmed by 0 bases and the J gene end by 2 bases; junction bases not matched to a gene: 3. The CDR3 loop spans 15 amino acids. Looked up from germline, CDR1 is SGHNT and CDR2 is YYREEE (reference sequence). CDR3 sequence reads: CASSLDRGKQETQYF. For the CDR3, the DNA is TGTGCCAGCAGCTTGGACAGGGGGAAGCAAGAGACCCAGTACTTC.

The rearrangement links TRBV11-2 to TRBJ2-7; TRBD2 aligns across 13 bases. Trimming removed 4 bases from V and 3 bases from J; junction bases left unmatched: 6. Germline CDR1 and CDR2: SGHAT and FQNNGV. The CDR3 is 16 residues long. CDR3 region: CASSSARLAGGYEQYF. The CDR3, as DNA: TGTGCCAGCAGCTCCGCCCGACTAGCGGGAGGCTACGAGCAGTACTTC. The variable domain in full, with the rest retrieved from reference TRBV11-2 and TRBJ2-7, is EAGVAQSPRYKIIEKRQSVAFWCNPISGHATLYWYQQILGQGPKLLIQFQNNGVVDDSQLPKDRFSAERLKGVDSTLKIQPAKLEDSAVYLCASSSARLAGGYEQYFGPGTRLTVT.

Only a few counts were recorded for this clone. The rearrangement links TRBV7-2 to TRBJ2-1; TRBD2 might be the D (6 bases). Per germline, CDR1 SGHTA and CDR2 FQGNSA. Trimming left V 7 bases short and J 0 bases short, with 16 bases between. The CDR3 contains 16 residues. The CDR3 protein is CASNPGRLSSYNEQFF. Written as DNA, the CDR3 is TGTGCCAGCAACCCGGGGAGGCTAAGCTCCTACAATGAGCAGTTCTTC.

This chain connects TRBV28 to TRBJ1-2, with TRBD1 matching over 7 bases. Losses at the gene ends were 4 bases for V and 2 bases for J; bases not matched to a gene: 4. The CDR3 covers 14 residues. Germline V gene lookup returns CDR1 MDHEN and CDR2 SYDVKM. CDR3 protein: CASSSPTGNYGYTF. The DNA of the CDR3 is TGTGCCAGCAGTTCTCCGACAGGGAACTATGGCTACACCTTC.